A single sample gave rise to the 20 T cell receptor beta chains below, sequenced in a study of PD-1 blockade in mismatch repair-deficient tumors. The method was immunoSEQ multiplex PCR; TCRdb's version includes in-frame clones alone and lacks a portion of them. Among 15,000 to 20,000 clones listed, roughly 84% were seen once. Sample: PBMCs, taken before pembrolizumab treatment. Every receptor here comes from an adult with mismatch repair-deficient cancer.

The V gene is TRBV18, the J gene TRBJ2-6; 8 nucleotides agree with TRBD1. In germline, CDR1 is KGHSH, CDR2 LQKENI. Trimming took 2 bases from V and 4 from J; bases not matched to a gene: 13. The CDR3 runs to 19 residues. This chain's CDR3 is CASSPSGTGSLSGANVLTF. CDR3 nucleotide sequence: TGTGCCAGCTCACCAAGTGGGACAGGCTCCCTATCGGGGGCCAACGTCCTGACTTTC.

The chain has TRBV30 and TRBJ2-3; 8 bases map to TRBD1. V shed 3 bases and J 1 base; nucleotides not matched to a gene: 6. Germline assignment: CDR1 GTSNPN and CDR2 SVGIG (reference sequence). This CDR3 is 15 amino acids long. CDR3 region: CAWRGWTGRTDTQYF. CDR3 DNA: TGTGCCTGGAGGGGATGGACAGGGCGCACAGATACGCAGTATTTT.

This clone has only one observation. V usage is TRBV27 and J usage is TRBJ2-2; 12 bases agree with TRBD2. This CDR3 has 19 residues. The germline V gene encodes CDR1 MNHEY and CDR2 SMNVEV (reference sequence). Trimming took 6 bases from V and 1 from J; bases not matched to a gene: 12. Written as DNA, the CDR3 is TGTGCCAGCAGCCGCCCCTTGGGACTAGCGGGTTTGAACACCGGGGAGCTGTTTTTT. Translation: CASSRPLGLAGLNTGELFF.

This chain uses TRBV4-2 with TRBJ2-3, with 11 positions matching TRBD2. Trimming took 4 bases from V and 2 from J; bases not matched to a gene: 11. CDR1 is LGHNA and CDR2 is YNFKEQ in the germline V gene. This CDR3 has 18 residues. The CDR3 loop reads CASSLYLTSGETTDTQYF. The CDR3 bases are TGTGCCAGCAGCCTCTATTTGACTAGCGGGGAGACCACAGATACGCAGTATTTT.

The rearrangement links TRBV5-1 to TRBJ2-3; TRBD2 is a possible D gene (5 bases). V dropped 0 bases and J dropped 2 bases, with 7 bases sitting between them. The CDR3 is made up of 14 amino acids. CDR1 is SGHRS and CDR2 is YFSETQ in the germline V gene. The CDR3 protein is CASSLGGSTDTQYF. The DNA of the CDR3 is TGCGCCAGCAGCTTGGGAGGGTCCACAGATACGCAGTATTTT.

The CDR3 sequence: CASSESGRTDTQYF. The CDR3 DNA follows: TGCGCCAGCAGTGAGTCGGGCCGCACAGATACGCAGTATTTT. The chain couples TRBV10-1 to TRBJ2-3; no firm D call. Germline V gene lookup returns CDR1 WNHNN and CDR2 SYGVQD (reference sequence). This CDR3 is built from 14 residues. With 0 bases removed from V and 1 base from J, the gap between germline ends came to 5 bases.

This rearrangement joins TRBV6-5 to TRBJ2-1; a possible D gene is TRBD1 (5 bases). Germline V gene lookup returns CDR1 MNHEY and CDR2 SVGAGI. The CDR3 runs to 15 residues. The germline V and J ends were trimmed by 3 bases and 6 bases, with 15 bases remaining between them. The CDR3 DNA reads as TGTGCCAGCAGTTATCCGCTCCTGGGGCGCAATGAGCAGTTCTTC. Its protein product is CASSYPLLGRNEQFF.

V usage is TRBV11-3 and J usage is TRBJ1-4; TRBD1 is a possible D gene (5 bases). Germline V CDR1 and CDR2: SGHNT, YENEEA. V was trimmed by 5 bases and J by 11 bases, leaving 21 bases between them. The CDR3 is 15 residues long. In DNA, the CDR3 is TGTGCCAGCAGCAACCGGGACCGCCACCTGGAGAAACTGTTTTTT. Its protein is CASSNRDRHLEKLFF.

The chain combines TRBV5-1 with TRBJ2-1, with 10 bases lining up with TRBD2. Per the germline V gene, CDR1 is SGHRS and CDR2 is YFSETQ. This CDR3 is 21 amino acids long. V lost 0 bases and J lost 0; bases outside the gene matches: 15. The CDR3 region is CASSLARDYSGRLSSYNEQFF. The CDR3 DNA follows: TGCGCCAGCAGCTTGGCACGGGATTATAGCGGGAGGCTCAGCTCCTACAATGAGCAGTTCTTC.

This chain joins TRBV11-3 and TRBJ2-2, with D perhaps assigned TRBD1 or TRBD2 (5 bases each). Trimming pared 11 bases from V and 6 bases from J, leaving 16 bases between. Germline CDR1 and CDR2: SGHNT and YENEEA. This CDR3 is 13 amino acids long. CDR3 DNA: TGTGCCTCCGAAAACCGGGGCTCCGGGGAGCTGTTTTTT. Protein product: CASENRGSGELFF.

The CDR3 protein is CASSYEVGRATGELFF. The CDR3 DNA sequence: TGTGCCAGCAGTTACGAGGTCGGGAGGGCCACCGGGGAGCTGTTTTTT. V is TRBV6-5 and J is TRBJ2-2; 8 positions match TRBD2. The V gene end was trimmed by 2 bases and the J gene end by 4 bases; junction bases not matched to a gene: 6. The CDR3 runs 16 residues. Germline V gives CDR1 MNHEY, CDR2 SVGAGI.

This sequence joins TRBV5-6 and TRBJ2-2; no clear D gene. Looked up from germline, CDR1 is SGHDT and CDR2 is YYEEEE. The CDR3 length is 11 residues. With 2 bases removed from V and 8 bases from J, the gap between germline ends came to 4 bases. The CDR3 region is CASSLRGELFF. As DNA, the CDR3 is TGTGCCAGCAGCTTAAGGGGGGAGCTGTTTTTT.

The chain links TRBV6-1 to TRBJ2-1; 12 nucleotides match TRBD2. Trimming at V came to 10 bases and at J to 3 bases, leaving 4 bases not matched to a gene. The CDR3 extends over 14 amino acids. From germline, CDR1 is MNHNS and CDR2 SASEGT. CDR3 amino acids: CATLAGGGYNEQFF. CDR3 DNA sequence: TGTGCCACGCTAGCGGGAGGGGGCTACAATGAGCAGTTCTTC.

CDR3 nucleotides: TGCGCCAGCGGACCCCAGCCCATGAACACTGAAGCTTTCTTT. Translated: CASGPQPMNTEAFF. The chain couples TRBV5-1 to TRBJ1-1; D gene ambiguous. This CDR3 is 14 amino acids long. Trimming took 7 bases from V and 0 from J, leaving 13 bases between them. Germline CDR1 and CDR2: SGHRS and YFSETQ.

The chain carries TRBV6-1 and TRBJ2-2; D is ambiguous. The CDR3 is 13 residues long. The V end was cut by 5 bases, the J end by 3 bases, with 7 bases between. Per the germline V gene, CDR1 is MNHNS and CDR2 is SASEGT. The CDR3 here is CASSYQDTGELFF. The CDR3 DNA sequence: TGTGCCAGCAGTTATCAGGACACCGGGGAGCTGTTTTTT.

CDR3 loop: CASSFGAFYEQYF. The DNA for the CDR3 is TGTGCCAGCAGCTTTGGGGCCTTCTACGAGCAGTACTTC. The rearrangement uses TRBV7-2 and TRBJ2-7, with a possible D match to TRBD1 (5 bases). V was shortened by 3 bases and J by 3 bases, with 9 bases between the two germline ends. Germline-derived CDR1 and CDR2 are SGHTA and FQGNSA. This CDR3 is 13 amino acids long.

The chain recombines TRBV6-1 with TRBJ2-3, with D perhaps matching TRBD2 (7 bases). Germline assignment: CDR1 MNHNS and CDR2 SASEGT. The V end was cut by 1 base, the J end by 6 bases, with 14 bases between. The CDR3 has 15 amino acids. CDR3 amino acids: CASSEGPGGGDTQYF. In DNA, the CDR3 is TGTGCCAGCAGTGAAGGGCCAGGCGGGGGCGATACGCAGTATTTT.

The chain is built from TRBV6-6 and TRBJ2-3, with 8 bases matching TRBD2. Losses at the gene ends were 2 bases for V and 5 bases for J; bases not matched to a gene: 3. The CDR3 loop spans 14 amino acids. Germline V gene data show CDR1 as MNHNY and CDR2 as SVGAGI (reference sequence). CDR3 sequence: CASSYKGTRDTQYF. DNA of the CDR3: TGTGCCAGCAGTTACAAAGGGACTAGAGATACGCAGTATTTT.

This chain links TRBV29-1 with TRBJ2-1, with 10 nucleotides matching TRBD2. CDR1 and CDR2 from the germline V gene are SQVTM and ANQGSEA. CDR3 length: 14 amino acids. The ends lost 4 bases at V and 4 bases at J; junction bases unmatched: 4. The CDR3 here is CSVGQREGYNEQFF. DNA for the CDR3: TGCAGCGTTGGGCAGCGGGAGGGGTACAATGAGCAGTTCTTC.

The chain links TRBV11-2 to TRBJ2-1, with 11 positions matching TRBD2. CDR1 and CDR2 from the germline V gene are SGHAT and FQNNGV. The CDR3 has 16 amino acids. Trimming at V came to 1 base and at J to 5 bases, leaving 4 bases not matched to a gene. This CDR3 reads CASSLAQTSGNNEQFF. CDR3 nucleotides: TGTGCCAGCAGCTTAGCGCAGACTAGCGGGAACAATGAGCAGTTCTTC.